One and the same sample provided the 19 T cell receptor beta chains below, sequenced in a study of cytomegalovirus exposure and HLA in healthy donors. PCR was performed using 60 Vbeta and 13 Jbeta primers. Profiling relied on immunoSEQ multiplex PCR, and the TCRdb table lists in-frame clones only, not all of them. The data contain 150,000 or so clones, 65% to 85% of them singletons. The sample taken for sequencing was PBMCs. The receptors originated from a woman aged 40 to 50 in good health and CMV-seropositive.

This rearrangement joins TRBV6-5 to TRBJ2-5; 7 bases map to TRBD2. Germline lookup yields CDR1 MNHEY and CDR2 SVGAGI. The J segment lost 7 bases and the V segment lost 4 bases, leaving 9 bases of the junction unmatched. This CDR3 region has 14 residues. Written as DNA, the CDR3 is TGTGCCAGCAGTTCCTACGGGGGGTTAGGGACCCAGTACTTC. As protein: CASSSYGGLGTQYF.

This chain uses TRBV23-1 with TRBJ2-7, with a weak D call TRBD2 (6 bases). TRBV23-1 is an open reading frame whose function is uncertain. The V end was cut by 7 bases, the J end by 6 bases, with 19 bases between. The CDR3 spans 14 residues. The CDR3 here is CASTEEGFEGEQYF. The CDR3 DNA reads TGCGCCAGCACCGAGGAGGGGTTTGAGGGCGAGCAGTACTTC.

This clone has only a few counts. The V call is TRBV6-6, the J call TRBJ2-2; possibly TRBD2 for D (5 bases). This CDR3 has 13 residues. The ends were cut back, 7 bases at V and 4 bases at J, with 10 bases in the middle. From germline, CDR1 is MNHNY and CDR2 SVGAGI (reference sequence). The CDR3 bases are TGTGCCAGCACCCGGGGATCCACCGGGGAGCTGTTTTTT. It translates to CASTRGSTGELFF.

The V gene is TRBV5-1, the J gene TRBJ1-1, with TRBD1 matching 8 bases. Germline loops: CDR1 SGHRS, CDR2 YFSETQ. This CDR3 region has 16 residues. V lost 4 bases to trimming and J lost 0 bases; unmatched junction nucleotides: 8. The CDR3 protein is CASSLGQGYMNTEAFF. The CDR3 DNA reads TGCGCCAGCAGCCTAGGACAGGGTTATATGAACACTGAAGCTTTCTTT. The full variable domain, rest sourced from reference TRBV5-1 and TRBJ1-1, is KAGVTQTPRYLIKTRGQQVTLSCSPISGHRSVSWYQQTPGQGLQFLFEYFSETQRNKGNFPGRFSGRQFSNSRSEMNVSTLELGDSALYLCASSLGQGYMNTEAFFGQGTRLTVV.

The gene calls are TRBV6-5 and TRBJ1-4; D is undetermined. The CDR3 is 15 amino acids. Per the germline V gene, CDR1 is MNHEY and CDR2 is SVGAGI. Trimming stripped 6 bases from V and 8 bases from J, with 19 bases between. Here the CDR3 reads CASSPLRSRGEKLFF. The CDR3 bases are TGTGCCAGCAGCCCCTTGAGGAGTCGCGGAGAAAAACTGTTTTTT.

This clone was counted once. The chain uses TRBV11-2 and TRBJ2-3; 10 bases line up with TRBD2. Germline-derived CDR1 and CDR2 are SGHAT and FQNNGV. The CDR3 extends over 16 amino acids. The J segment lost 5 bases and the V segment lost 1 base, leaving 6 bases of the junction unmatched. Written as DNA, the CDR3 is TGTGCCAGCAGCTTAGGGGGACTAGCGCCAAGAGATACGCAGTATTTT. This codes for CASSLGGLAPRDTQYF.

The chain employs TRBV15 and TRBJ2-2; D gene uncertain. CDR1 and CDR2 (germline): LNHNV, YYDKDF (reference sequence). The CDR3 consists of 13 residues. V dropped 5 bases and J dropped 3 bases, with 7 bases sitting between them. CDR3 protein: CATSPGYTGELFF. The CDR3, as DNA: TGTGCCACCAGCCCAGGTTACACCGGGGAGCTGTTTTTT.

The rearrangement links TRBV5-4 to TRBJ1-1; tentatively, D is TRBD1 (6 bases). Trimming removed 3 bases at V and 2 bases at J, with 11 bases between. Germline values: CDR1 SGHNT, CDR2 YYREEE (reference sequence). The CDR3 contains 14 residues. CDR3 DNA: TGTGCCAGCAGCTCGGTGGACAGCAACACTGAAGCTTTCTTT. The encoded protein is CASSSVDSNTEAFF.

The CDR3 DNA is TGTGCCAGCAGCGAGTATGGCTACACCTTC. It codes for CASSEYGYTF. This rearrangement joins TRBV7-9 to TRBJ1-2; D remains unclear. CDR1 is SEHNR, CDR2 FQNEAQ, per germline (reference sequence). The V gene lost 5 bases and the J gene lost 5 bases, with 3 bases spanning the gap. This CDR3 has 10 residues.

This clone was detected once. The rearrangement joins TRBV6-6 to TRBJ1-1; the D is unclear. CDR1 and CDR2 (germline): MNHNY, SVGAGI (reference sequence). The CDR3 is 12 residues long. The V end was cut by 5 bases, the J end by 5 bases, with 9 bases between. For the CDR3, the DNA is TGTGCCAGCAGTGGAGGAGGAACTGAAGCTTTCTTT. It codes for CASSGGGTEAFF.

This clone was counted a few times. The rearrangement joins TRBV18 to TRBJ2-4, with D unclear. CDR1 and CDR2 from the germline V gene are KGHSH and LQKENI. V was cut by 3 bases and J by 2 bases, with 14 bases left in between. The CDR3 loop spans 16 amino acids. DNA of the CDR3: TGTGCCAGCTCACCCGCAGTGTCGTATTCCAAAAACATTCAGTACTTC. Its protein is CASSPAVSYSKNIQYF.

The rearrangement joins TRBV7-8 to TRBJ2-7, with a weak D call TRBD1 (6 bases). Trimming shortened V by 4 bases and J by 3 bases, and 7 bases separated the two germline ends. Germline lookup yields CDR1 SGHVS and CDR2 FQNEAQ. This CDR3 comprises 12 residues. This CDR3 reads CASSSQGYEQYF. The CDR3 DNA follows: TGTGCCAGCAGCTCACAGGGCTACGAGCAGTACTTC.

The CDR3 bases are TGTGCCAGCAGCGTAGCCAGTTCCTCTGGAAACACCATATATTTT. Its protein is CASSVASSSGNTIYF. V gene TRBV9 combines with J gene TRBJ1-3; D is uncertain. The V end was cut by 0 bases, the J end by 0 bases, with 7 bases between. The V gene's germline CDR1 is SGDLS and CDR2 YYNGEE. The length of the CDR3 is 15 residues.

The CDR3 is CASSGTDTSVVNVEAFF. CDR3 DNA: TGTGCCAGCAGCGGTACCGACACCTCCGTCGTAAACGTAGAAGCTTTCTTT. The genes are TRBV9 and TRBJ1-1; no definite D call. Trimming cost V 3 bases and J 8 bases, with 26 bases left between them. Per germline, CDR1 SGDLS and CDR2 YYNGEE. The CDR3 sequence is 17 residues long.

V gene TRBV30 combines with J gene TRBJ1-5; D unresolved. In germline, CDR1 is GTSNPN, CDR2 SVGIG (reference sequence). V was cut by 2 bases and J by 3 bases, with 11 bases left in between. The CDR3 has 14 residues. CDR3 region: CAWSLGSINQPQHF. The DNA of the CDR3 is TGTGCCTGGAGTTTAGGGAGCATCAATCAGCCCCAGCATTTT.

This clone was detected only a few times. This rearrangement joins TRBV18 to TRBJ2-2, with 7 bases identical to TRBD2. The germline V gene encodes CDR1 KGHSH and CDR2 LQKENI. Trimming at V came to 4 bases and at J to 3 bases, leaving 5 bases not matched to a gene. This CDR3 has 15 amino acids. The CDR3 nucleotides read TGTGCCAGCTCACTAGCAGCGGGGTACACCGGGGAGCTGTTTTTT. Its translation is CASSLAAGYTGELFF.

This chain joins TRBV5-6 and TRBJ1-2; TRBD1 aligns across 7 bases. This CDR3 region has 14 residues. V was clipped by 5 bases and J by 7 bases; unmatched bases: 11. CDR1 is SGHDT and CDR2 is YYEEEE in the germline V gene. CDR3 loop: CASRAQGSIGGYTF. The CDR3 bases are TGTGCCAGCAGGGCACAGGGGAGTATCGGTGGCTACACCTTC.

This clone was recorded a few times. The V call is TRBV6-5, the J call TRBJ1-6; 9 bases agree with TRBD1. Germline V gives CDR1 MNHEY, CDR2 SVGAGI. The CDR3 consists of 14 residues. V lost 6 bases and J lost 10; bases outside the gene matches: 7. The chain's CDR3 is CASSQDRGMSPLHF. The DNA for the CDR3 is TGTGCCAGCAGCCAAGACAGGGGGATGTCACCCCTCCACTTT.

This chain links TRBV6-1 with TRBJ2-7, with TRBD2 matching 8 bases. After removal of 7 bases from V and 2 bases from J, the junction contained 10 bases not matched to a gene. Germline V CDR1 and CDR2: MNHNS, SASEGT. This CDR3 is built from 15 residues. CDR3: CASTLSGAGPYEQYF. The CDR3 region has the DNA TGTGCCAGCACCCTTAGCGGGGCTGGACCCTACGAGCAGTACTTC.